The rows below give T cell receptor beta chains drawn from one sample of a study of blood T cell repertoires in COVID-19. Method: immunoSEQ multiplex PCR; TCRdb's copy keeps in-frame clones and lacks some. Of a few hundred thousand clones in the sample, approximately 85% are singletons; the top ten hold 0.87%. The sequencing sample was made of peripheral blood. The source is a human donor with COVID-19, enrolled during active disease. The donor label of this sample is uncertain. Both conserved end residues are part of each CDR3. The D gene is left open where the match is weak. Only some rows state a clone size, as once, few, many or a class for expanded clones.

clone size	D gene	V gene	J gene	CDR3 protein	CDR3 DNA
NA	NA	TRBV5-1	TRBJ2-3	CASSLDTVSTDTQYF	TGCGCCAGCAGCTTGGATACGGTTAGCACAGATACGCAGTATTTT
NA	NA	TRBV6-1	TRBJ1-1	CASSERLGGKEAFF	TGTGCCAGCAGTGAAAGGTTGGGGGGAAAAGAAGCTTTCTTT
NA	TRBD1	TRBV30	TRBJ1-1	CAWMGDRANTEAFF	TGTGCCTGGATGGGGGACAGGGCCAACACTGAAGCTTTCTTT
NA	TRBD1	TRBV7-2	TRBJ2-1	CASNPDRSSYNEQFF	TGTGCCAGCAACCCGGACAGGAGCTCCTACAATGAGCAGTTCTTC
few	NA	TRBV28	TRBJ2-2	CASSLSLADGAGELFF	TGTGCCAGCAGTTTAAGCTTAGCGGATGGGGCCGGGGAGCTGTTTTTT
NA	TRBD2	TRBV7-9	TRBJ2-1	CASSLLAGGREQFF	TGTGCCAGCAGCTTATTAGCGGGAGGTCGTGAGCAGTTCTTC
NA	TRBD1	TRBV30	TRBJ1-6	CAWRPGTVLSLNNSPLHF	TGTGCCTGGAGACCTGGGACAGTCCTATCGCTAAATAATTCACCCCTCCACTTT
NA	TRBD2	TRBV20-1	TRBJ2-3	CSASNLLAGGLGSTDTQYF	TGCAGTGCTAGTAATTTACTAGCGGGAGGGTTGGGGAGCACAGATACGCAGTATTTT
once	NA	TRBV3-1/TRBV3-2	TRBJ2-7	CASSQPGRDEQYF	TGTGCCAGCAGCCAACCCGGCAGGGACGAGCAGTACTTC
NA	NA	TRBV30	TRBJ1-1	CAWIRGGNTEAFF	TGTGCCTGGATTCGGGGGGGGAACACTGAAGCTTTCTTT
NA	NA	TRBV9	TRBJ1-2	CASSVAGQSNYGYTF	TGTGCCAGCAGCGTAGCTGGGCAGAGTAACTATGGCTACACCTTC
few	NA	TRBV2	TRBJ1-4	CASSPDRTTNEKLFF	TGTGCCAGCAGCCCCGACAGGACAACTAATGAAAAACTGTTTTTT
NA	TRBD1	TRBV9	TRBJ1-3	CASSAGTGGNSGNTIYF	TGTGCCAGCAGCGCCGGGACAGGGGGAAACTCTGGAAACACCATATATTTT
NA	TRBD1	TRBV24-1	TRBJ1-2	CATSDYDRGYGYTF	TGTGCCACCAGTGATTATGACAGGGGCTATGGCTACACCTTC
once	NA	TRBV7-9	TRBJ2-3	CASSSLGSQSTDTQYF	TGTGCCAGCAGCTCTCTCGGGAGCCAATCCACAGATACGCAGTATTTT
NA	TRBD1	TRBV28	TRBJ1-5	CASSTRTGVGNQPQHF	TGTGCCAGCAGTACCCGGACAGGGGTTGGCAATCAGCCCCAGCATTTT
NA	NA	TRBV12-3/TRBV12-4	TRBJ1-2	CASSLWRAGYTF	TGTGCCAGCAGTTTATGGAGGGCGGGCTACACCTTC
once	TRBD2	TRBV19	TRBJ2-2	CASSMTLAGGAGGTGELFF	TGTGCCAGTAGTATGACACTAGCGGGAGGGGCCGGGGGCACCGGGGAGCTGTTTTTT
once	TRBD2	TRBV5-1	TRBJ2-1	CASSLTSGMYNEQFF	TGCGCCAGCAGCTTGACTAGCGGGATGTACAATGAGCAGTTCTTC
NA	TRBD2	TRBV7-2	TRBJ2-2	CASSLVGGRNTGELFF	TGTGCCAGCAGCTTAGTAGGCGGGAGGAACACCGGGGAGCTGTTTTTT
NA	TRBD1	TRBV7-9	TRBJ1-1	CASSVSTGMNTEAFF	TGTGCCAGCAGCGTATCGACAGGGATGAACACTGAAGCTTTCTTT
NA	TRBD1	TRBV5-4	TRBJ1-2	CASSPRGILQGGDGYTF	TGTGCCAGCAGCCCACGCGGCATACTACAGGGGGGAGATGGCTACACCTTC
NA	NA	TRBV6-5	TRBJ1-5	CASSYSPAGRNQPQHF	TGTGCCAGCAGTTACTCACCGGCAGGGAGGAATCAGCCCCAGCATTTT
NA	NA	TRBV11-2	TRBJ1-6	CASSFDGADSPLHF	TGTGCCAGCAGCTTCGACGGAGCGGATTCACCCCTCCACTTT
NA	NA	TRBV16	TRBJ1-2	CASSPFREGHGYTF	TGTGCCAGCAGCCCCTTTCGAGAGGGTCATGGCTACACCTTC
NA	TRBD1	TRBV6-1	TRBJ2-7	CASSGTQGQSLYEQYF	TGTGCCAGCAGTGGTACTCAGGGACAGAGCCTCTACGAGCAGTACTTC
NA	TRBD1	TRBV6-5	TRBJ2-1	CASSQTGGEQFF	TGTGCCAGCAGTCAAACAGGGGGCGAGCAGTTCTTC